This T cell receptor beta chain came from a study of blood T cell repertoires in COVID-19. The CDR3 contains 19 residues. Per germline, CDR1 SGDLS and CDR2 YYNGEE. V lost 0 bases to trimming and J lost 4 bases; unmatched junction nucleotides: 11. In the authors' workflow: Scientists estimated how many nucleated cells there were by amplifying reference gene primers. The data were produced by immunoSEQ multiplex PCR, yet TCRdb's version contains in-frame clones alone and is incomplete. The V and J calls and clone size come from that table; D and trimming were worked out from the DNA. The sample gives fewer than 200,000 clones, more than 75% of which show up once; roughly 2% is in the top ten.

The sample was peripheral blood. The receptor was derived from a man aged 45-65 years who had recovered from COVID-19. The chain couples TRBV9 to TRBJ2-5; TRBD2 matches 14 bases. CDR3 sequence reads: CASSVGGPGLAGVGETQYF. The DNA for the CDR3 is TGTGCCAGCAGCGTAGGGGGTCCGGGACTAGCGGGAGTCGGAGAGACCCAGTACTTC.